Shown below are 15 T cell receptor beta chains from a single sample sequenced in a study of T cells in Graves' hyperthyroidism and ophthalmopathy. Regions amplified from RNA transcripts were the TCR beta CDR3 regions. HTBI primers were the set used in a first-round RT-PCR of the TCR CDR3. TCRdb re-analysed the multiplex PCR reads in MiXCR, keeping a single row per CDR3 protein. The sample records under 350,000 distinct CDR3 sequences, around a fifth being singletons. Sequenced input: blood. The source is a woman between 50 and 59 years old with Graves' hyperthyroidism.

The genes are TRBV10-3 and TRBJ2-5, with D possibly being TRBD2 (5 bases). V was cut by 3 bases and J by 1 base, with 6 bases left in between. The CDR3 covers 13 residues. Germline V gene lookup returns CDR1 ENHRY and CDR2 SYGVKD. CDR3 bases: TGTGCCATCAGTGATCGGGGCCAAGAGACCCAGTACTTC. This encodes CAISDRGQETQYF.

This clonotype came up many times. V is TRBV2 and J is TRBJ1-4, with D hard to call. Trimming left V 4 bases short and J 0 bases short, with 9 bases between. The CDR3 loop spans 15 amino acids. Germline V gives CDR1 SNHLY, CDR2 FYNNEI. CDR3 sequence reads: CASSVGRATNEKLFF. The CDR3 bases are TGTGCCAGCAGTGTCGGAAGGGCAACTAATGAAAAACTGTTTTTT.

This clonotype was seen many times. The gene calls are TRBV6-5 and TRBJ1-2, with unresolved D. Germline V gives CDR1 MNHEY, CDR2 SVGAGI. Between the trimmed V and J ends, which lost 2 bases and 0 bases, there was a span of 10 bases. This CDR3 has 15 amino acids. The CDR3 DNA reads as TGTGCCAGCAGTTACAAAAGGGAAGCTAACTATGGCTACACCTTC. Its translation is CASSYKREANYGYTF.

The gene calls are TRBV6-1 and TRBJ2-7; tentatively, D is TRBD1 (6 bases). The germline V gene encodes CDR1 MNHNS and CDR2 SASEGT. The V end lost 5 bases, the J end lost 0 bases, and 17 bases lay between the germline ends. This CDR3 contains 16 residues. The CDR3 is CASSFSRTDNSYEQYF. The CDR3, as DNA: TGTGCCAGCAGTTTCTCCCGGACAGACAACTCCTACGAGCAGTACTTC.

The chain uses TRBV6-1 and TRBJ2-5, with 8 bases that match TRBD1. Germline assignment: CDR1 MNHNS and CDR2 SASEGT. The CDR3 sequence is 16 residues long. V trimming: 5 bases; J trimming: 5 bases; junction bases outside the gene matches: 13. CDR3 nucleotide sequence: TGTGCCAGCAGTAAAACTCTAGGGCGGGACAGGGAGACCCAGTACTTC. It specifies CASSKTLGRDRETQYF.

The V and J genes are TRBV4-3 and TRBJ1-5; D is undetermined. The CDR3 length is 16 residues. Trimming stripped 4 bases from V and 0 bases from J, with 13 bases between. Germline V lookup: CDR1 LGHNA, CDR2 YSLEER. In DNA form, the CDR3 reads TGCGCCAGCAGCCCAGAGCCCATAAGTAGCAATCAGCCCCAGCATTTT. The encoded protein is CASSPEPISSNQPQHF.

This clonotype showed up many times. This chain's CDR3 is CASSPPDRGPYEQYF. As DNA, the CDR3 is TGTGCCAGCTCACCCCCAGACAGGGGGCCCTACGAGCAGTACTTC. The rearrangement uses TRBV18 and TRBJ2-7, with 10 bases lining up with TRBD1. The germline V gene encodes CDR1 KGHSH and CDR2 LQKENI. The V segment lost 3 bases and the J segment 2 bases; nucleotides outside the gene matches: 4. The CDR3 consists of 15 residues.

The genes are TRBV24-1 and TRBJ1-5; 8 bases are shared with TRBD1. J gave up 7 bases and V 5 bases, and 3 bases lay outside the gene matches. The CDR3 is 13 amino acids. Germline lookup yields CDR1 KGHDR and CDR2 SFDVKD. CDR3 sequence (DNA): TGTGCCACCAGTGTTGGGGACAGGCAGCCCCAGCATTTT. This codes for CATSVGDRQPQHF.

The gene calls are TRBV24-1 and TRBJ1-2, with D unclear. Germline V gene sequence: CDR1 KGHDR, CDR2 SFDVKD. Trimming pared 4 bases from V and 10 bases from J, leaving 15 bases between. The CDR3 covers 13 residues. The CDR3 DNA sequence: TGTGCCACCAGTGAGGGGTCCCCTGACGACTACACCTTC. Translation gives CATSEGSPDDYTF.

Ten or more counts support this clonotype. The CDR3 reads CAWSPRRTSWERNTIYF. CDR3 coding DNA: TGTGCCTGGAGTCCCCGACGGACTTCTTGGGAAAGAAACACCATATATTTT. The V call is TRBV30, the J call TRBJ1-3; D is ambiguous. The CDR3 has 17 amino acids. The germline V and J ends were trimmed by 2 bases and 5 bases, with 22 bases remaining between them. Germline V CDR1 and CDR2: GTSNPN, SVGIG (reference sequence).

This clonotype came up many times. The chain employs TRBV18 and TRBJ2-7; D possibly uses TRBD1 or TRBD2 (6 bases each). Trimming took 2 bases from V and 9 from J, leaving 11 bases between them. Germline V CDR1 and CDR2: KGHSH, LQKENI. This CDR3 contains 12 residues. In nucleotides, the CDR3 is TGTGCCAGCTCACCAAGGGGGGACGGGCAGTACTTC. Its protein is CASSPRGDGQYF.

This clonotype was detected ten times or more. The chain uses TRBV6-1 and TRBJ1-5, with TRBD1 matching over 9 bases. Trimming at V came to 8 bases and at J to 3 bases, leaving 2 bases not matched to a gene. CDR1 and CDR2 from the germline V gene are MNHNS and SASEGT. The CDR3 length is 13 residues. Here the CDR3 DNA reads TGTGCCAGCCGGGACAGGGACAATCAGCCCCAGCATTTT. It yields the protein CASRDRDNQPQHF.

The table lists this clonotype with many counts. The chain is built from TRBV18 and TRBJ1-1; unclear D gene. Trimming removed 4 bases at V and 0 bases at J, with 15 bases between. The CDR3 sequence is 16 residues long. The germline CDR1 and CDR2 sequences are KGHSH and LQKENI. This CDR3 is CASSQMRGKLNTEAFF. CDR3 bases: TGTGCCAGCTCACAGATGAGAGGCAAGCTGAACACTGAAGCTTTCTTT.

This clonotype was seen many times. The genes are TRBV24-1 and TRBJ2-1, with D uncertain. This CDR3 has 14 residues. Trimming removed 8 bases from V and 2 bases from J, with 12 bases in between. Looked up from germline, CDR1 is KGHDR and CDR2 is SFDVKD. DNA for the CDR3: TGTGCCACCAATTGGGGTGGGACCTACAATGAGCAGTTCTTC. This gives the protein CATNWGGTYNEQFF.

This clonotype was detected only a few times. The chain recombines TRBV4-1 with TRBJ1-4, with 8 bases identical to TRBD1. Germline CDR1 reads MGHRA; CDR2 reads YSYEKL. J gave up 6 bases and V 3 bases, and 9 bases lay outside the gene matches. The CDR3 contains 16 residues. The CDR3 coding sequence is TGCGCCAGCAGCCACCAACGACAGGGGACGGATGAAAAACTGTTTTTT. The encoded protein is CASSHQRQGTDEKLFF.